These 11 T cell receptor beta chains share one sample of origin, sequenced in a study of blood T cell repertoires in COVID-19. Libraries were prepared by immunoSEQ multiplex PCR; TCRdb keeps only in-frame clonotypes and omits some of them. The repertoire holds tens of thousands of clones, 75% to 90% seen once, with approximately 2.4% in the top ten. The source material was peripheral blood. These receptor sequences come from a man older than 75 with active or convalescent COVID-19.

This clone was observed a single time. The chain employs TRBV28 and TRBJ2-7; 10 positions agree with TRBD2. Per the germline V gene, CDR1 is MDHEN and CDR2 is SYDVKM. The junction had 7 bases not matched to a gene; V was cut back by 3 bases and J by 5 bases. The CDR3 is 15 residues long. The CDR3: CASSLSSGSFNEQYF. For the CDR3, the DNA is TGTGCCAGCAGTTTGTCTAGCGGGAGTTTCAACGAGCAGTACTTC.

The table lists this clone with a count of one. The chain combines TRBV11-3 with TRBJ2-5; TRBD1 aligns across 9 bases. V shed 3 bases, J shed 2 bases, and the junction held 7 bases outside the gene matches. Germline V gene lookup returns CDR1 SGHNT and CDR2 YENEEA. This CDR3 spans 16 amino acids. CDR3 coding DNA: TGTGCCAGCAGCTTGGGCCCCGGGACAGGGCAAGAGACCCAGTACTTC. Protein sequence: CASSLGPGTGQETQYF.

The chain couples TRBV4-1 to TRBJ2-1, with D maybe TRBD1 (7 bases). Looked up from germline, CDR1 is MGHRA and CDR2 is YSYEKL. Trimming took off 1 base at V and 9 bases at J, with 16 bases between the two ends. CDR3 length: 15 amino acids. The CDR3 DNA sequence: TGCGCCAGCAGCCAAGTCGCCGGGACAGCGGGTGAGCAGTTCTTC. Amino acids: CASSQVAGTAGEQFF.

A few counts support this clone. The V and J genes are TRBV28 and TRBJ2-1; TRBD1 matches at 9 bases. Germline CDR1 is MDHEN and CDR2 is SYDVKM. The length of the CDR3 is 13 residues. Trimming removed 3 bases from V and 13 bases from J; junction bases left unmatched: 7. CDR3 bases: TGTGCCAGCAGTTTGACAGGGGGTCCCCCCCAGTTCTTC. It yields the protein CASSLTGGPPQFF.

The chain carries TRBV25-1 and TRBJ1-1, with D unresolved. CDR1 and CDR2 (germline): MGHDK, SYGVNS. V lost 4 bases to trimming and J lost 1 base, with 10 bases between them. The CDR3 covers 14 residues. CDR3 protein: CASSVSSSNTEAFF. CDR3 coding DNA: TGTGCCAGCAGTGTCAGTTCATCGAACACTGAAGCTTTCTTT.

V gene TRBV12-3 or TRBV12-4 combines with J gene TRBJ2-7, with D possibly TRBD1 on 5 matching bases. V lost 6 bases and J 1 base, leaving 10 bases between the germline ends. There are 13 residues in the CDR3. The CDR3 DNA follows: TGTGCCAGCAGAGGGGTGGAGTCCTACGAGCAGTACTTC. It yields the protein CASRGVESYEQYF.

The chain recombines TRBV7-9 with TRBJ1-4; no firm D call. This CDR3 has 15 residues. Germline lookup yields CDR1 SEHNR and CDR2 FQNEAQ (reference sequence). With 5 bases removed from V and 3 bases from J, the gap between germline ends came to 13 bases. The CDR3 DNA sequence: TGTGCCAGCAGCCCCGACGGGAGGGCTAATGAAAAACTGTTTTTT. This translates into CASSPDGRANEKLFF. The full variable domain, rest sourced from reference TRBV7-9 and TRBJ1-4, is DTGVSQNPRHKITKRGQNVTFRCDPISEHNRLYWYRQTLGQGPEFLTYFQNEAQLEKSRLLSDRFSAERPKGSFSTLEIQRTEQGDSAMYLCASSPDGRANEKLFFGSGTQLSVL.

This clone was found once. This chain joins TRBV7-2 and TRBJ2-5; 10 bases agree with TRBD2. This CDR3 has 13 residues. CDR1 is SGHTA, CDR2 FQGNSA, per germline. V shed 7 bases and J 7 bases; nucleotides not matched to a gene: 6. The CDR3 DNA sequence: TGTGCCAGCATACTAGCGGGATCATCGACCCAGTACTTC. Amino acid sequence: CASILAGSSTQYF. Complete variable domain (other parts from reference TRBV7-2 and TRBJ2-5): GAGVSQSPSNKVTEKGKDVELRCDPISGHTALYWYRQSLGQGLEFLIYFQGNSAPDKSGLPSDRFSAERTGGSVSTLTIQRTQQEDSAVYLCASILAGSSTQYFGPGTRLLVL.

The V gene is TRBV6-5, the J gene TRBJ2-7; 11 bases match TRBD1. The CDR3 is 15 residues long. J was trimmed by 0 bases and V by 2 bases; bases with no gene match: 0. Germline V gene lookup returns CDR1 MNHEY and CDR2 SVGAGI. The DNA of the CDR3 is TGTGCCAGCAGTTACGGGACAGGGGGCTCCTACGAGCAGTACTTC. It is translated as CASSYGTGGSYEQYF.

The chain combines TRBV19 with TRBJ2-1; 16 nucleotides line up with TRBD2. After removal of 8 bases from V and 9 bases from J, the junction contained 4 bases not matched to a gene. The CDR3 length is 14 residues. Looked up from germline, CDR1 is LNHDA and CDR2 is SQIVND (reference sequence). The CDR3 DNA sequence: TGTGCCAGTGACGGGACTAGCGGGAGGGGTGAGCAGTTCTTC. This codes for CASDGTSGRGEQFF.

This chain joins TRBV30 and TRBJ2-1; TRBD1 is a possible D gene (6 bases). V was pared by 0 bases and J by 8 bases, with 8 bases between. The CDR3 spans 12 residues. Germline V CDR1 and CDR2: GTSNPN, SVGIG (reference sequence). CDR3 loop: CAWSVGGDEQFF. CDR3 nucleotides: TGTGCCTGGAGTGTTGGGGGCGATGAGCAGTTCTTC.